This T cell receptor (beta chain) is drawn from a study of molecular identifiers for immune sequencing clone quantification. The wider study: In replicates, the authors split RNA from around 20,000 or 100,000 naive CD8 cells five ways and sequenced four.

Germline CDR1 SQVTM, CDR2 ANQGSEA. The length of the CDR3 is 15 residues. V gave up 6 bases and J gave up 2 bases; unmatched junction bases: 8. There are many counts of this clonotype. Via MiXCR, TCRdb re-called the PCR reads, giving one row per CDR3 protein. Seen here are approximately 550,000 distinct CDR3 sequences, less than 30% observed once, and the top ten hold just over 0.75%. The V and J genes are TRBV29-1 and TRBJ2-3, with TRBD2 identical over 10 bases. The sample comprised naive CD8+ T cells from blood, with Jurkat cell RNA spiked in. Sample subset: FACS-sorted CD8+CD4-CCR7+CD45RA+ naive T cells. The receptor's source is a human donor in good health. Some libraries in this study had Jurkat cell RNA spiked in. In DNA, the CDR3 is TGCAGCGTGGCGGGACTAGCGACTGCCACAGATACGCAGTATTTT. It translates to CSVAGLATATDTQYF.